These 25 T cell receptor beta chains were all obtained from the same sample, sequenced in a study of identical twins. In TCRdb, the 5' RACE reads were re-called with MiXCR into one record per CDR3 protein. This repertoire shows 1,800,000 or so distinct CDR3 sequences, under 35% found once; its top ten account for about 0.3%. Material: cord blood. These receptors came from a newborn girl in good health.

This rearrangement joins TRBV20-1 to TRBJ2-1; 10 bases line up with TRBD2. The DNA end is a closer match to TRBJ2-7, so the J assignment may be wrong. CDR1 DFQATT and CDR2 SNEGSKA come from the germline V gene (reference sequence). The CDR3 covers 15 residues. The CDR3 here is CSARLTSGVYNEQYF. DNA of the CDR3: TGCAGTGCTAGACTCACTAGCGGGGTCTACAATGAGCAGTACTTC.

This clonotype was counted a few times. The chain recombines TRBV27 with TRBJ2-7; possible D gene TRBD1, 6 bases. The germline V and J ends were trimmed by 5 bases and 2 bases, with 16 bases remaining between them. The CDR3 loop spans 15 amino acids. Germline CDR1 and CDR2: MNHEY and SMNVEV (reference sequence). CDR3 sequence (DNA): TGTGCCAGCAGTCTTCAGGGGACGGCAACCTACGAGCAGTACTTC. It is translated as CASSLQGTATYEQYF.

The table lists this clonotype with a few counts. The J gene is TRBJ1-2, the V gene TRBV7-9; TRBD1 is a possible D gene (5 bases). The CDR3 contains 15 residues. The V gene lost 5 bases and the J gene lost 1 base, with 14 bases spanning the gap. Germline-derived CDR1 and CDR2 are SEHNR and FQNEAQ (reference sequence). The CDR3 coding sequence is TGTGCCAGCAGCCCGCGGGACGGAAGTAACTATGGCTACACCTTC. This translates into CASSPRDGSNYGYTF. The whole variable domain, filled in from reference TRBV7-9 and TRBJ1-2, reads DTGVSQNPRHKITKRGQNVTFRCDPISEHNRLYWYRQTLGQGPEFLTYFQNEAQLEKSRLLSDRFSAERPKGSFSTLEIQRTEQGDSAMYLCASSPRDGSNYGYTFGSGTRLTVV.

V gene TRBV27 combines with J gene TRBJ2-4; a possible D gene is TRBD1 (5 bases). Germline values: CDR1 MNHEY, CDR2 SMNVEV (reference sequence). CDR3 length equals 15 residues. The germline V and J ends were trimmed by 6 bases and 0 bases, with 12 bases remaining between them. CDR3 residues: CASRTTVGAKNIQYF. CDR3 nucleotide sequence: TGTGCCAGCAGAACGACAGTGGGAGCCAAAAACATTCAGTACTTC.

The chain recombines TRBV9 with TRBJ2-7, with TRBD1 identical over 11 bases. Germline values: CDR1 SGDLS, CDR2 YYNGEE. V was clipped by 4 bases and J by 0 bases; unmatched bases: 9. The CDR3 totals 17 residues. In nucleotides, the CDR3 is TGTGCCAGCAGCTCCCCCAAGGGGACAGGGGGCTCCTACGAGCAGTACTTC. Protein sequence: CASSSPKGTGGSYEQYF.

This clonotype has just a few counts. V and J are TRBV27 and TRBJ2-1; the match to TRBD2 covers 13 bases. This CDR3 spans 15 amino acids. Germline values: CDR1 MNHEY, CDR2 SMNVEV (reference sequence). V lost 5 bases, J lost 10 bases, and 8 bases stayed unmatched. This CDR3 reads CASSAPGLAGREQFF. CDR3 DNA sequence: TGTGCCAGCAGTGCTCCGGGACTAGCGGGACGGGAGCAGTTCTTC.

The rearrangement joins TRBV10-3 to TRBJ2-5; 9 nucleotides agree with TRBD1. The end of the DNA aligns better with TRBJ2-7, so the J call may be wrong. In germline, CDR1 is ENHRY, CDR2 SYGVKD. The CDR3 runs 15 residues. CDR3 sequence (DNA): TGTGCCATCAGTGATCACGGGACAGGGACCTACGAGCAGTACTTC. It encodes CAISDHGTGTYEQYF.

A few counts support this clonotype. V and J are TRBV4-1 and TRBJ1-2, with no clear D. Germline V gene lookup returns CDR1 MGHRA and CDR2 YSYEKL. This CDR3 is built from 14 residues. The ends were cut back, 2 bases at V and 6 bases at J, with 13 bases in the middle. This chain's CDR3 is CASSQSEVTHGYTF. CDR3 nucleotides: TGCGCCAGCAGCCAATCCGAAGTTACTCATGGCTACACCTTC.

The chain has TRBV24-1 and TRBJ1-3; D is ambiguous. V was pared by 2 bases and J by 0 bases, with 4 bases between. The CDR3 extends over 14 amino acids. The germline V gene encodes CDR1 KGHDR and CDR2 SFDVKD. The CDR3 region has the DNA TGTGCCACCAGTGATTCTAGCTCTGGAAACACCATATATTTT. Its translation is CATSDSSSGNTIYF.

J is TRBJ2-4 and V is TRBV19; the match to TRBD2 covers 8 bases. V lost 11 bases to trimming and J lost 0 bases; unmatched junction nucleotides: 12. The CDR3 has 16 amino acids. The V gene's germline CDR1 is LNHDA and CDR2 SQIVND (reference sequence). The DNA for the CDR3 is TGTGCCGCCGGACTAACGGGAGGGCAAGCCAAAAACATTCAGTACTTC. This gives the protein CAAGLTGGQAKNIQYF.

This clonotype turned up a few times. The chain couples TRBV6-6 to TRBJ1-4, with TRBD1 identical over 10 bases. Germline assignment: CDR1 MNHNY and CDR2 SVGAGI (reference sequence). Trimming took 2 bases from V and 8 from J; bases not matched to a gene: 5. This CDR3 is 15 amino acids long. Written as DNA, the CDR3 is TGTGCCAGCAGTTACCCCGGGACAGGGGACGAAAAACTGTTTTTT. Its protein product is CASSYPGTGDEKLFF.

This clonotype was seen more than once but under ten times. The rearrangement links TRBV20-1 to TRBJ1-6; D might be TRBD1 (5 bases). This CDR3 region has 14 residues. The germline CDR1 and CDR2 sequences are DFQATT and SNEGSKA (reference sequence). The germline V and J ends were trimmed by 6 bases and 6 bases, with 15 bases remaining between them. CDR3 nucleotide sequence: TGCAGTGCCTTCCGAGGGGAGGGTAATTCACCCCTCCACTTT. This gives the protein CSAFRGEGNSPLHF.

J is TRBJ2-1 and V is TRBV12-3 or TRBV12-4, with 11 bases lining up with TRBD1. The CDR3 has 14 amino acids. Trimming took 4 bases from V and 7 from J; bases not matched to a gene: 3. The CDR3 region is CASSSDRGQNEQFF. The CDR3 nucleotides are TGTGCCAGCAGTTCGGACAGGGGGCAGAATGAGCAGTTCTTC.

J is TRBJ1-5 and V is TRBV12-3 or TRBV12-4, with 7 positions matching TRBD1. Trimming took 6 bases from V and 6 from J; bases not matched to a gene: 8. This CDR3 has 14 amino acids. The CDR3 protein is CASSNQQGSQPQHF. The CDR3, as DNA: TGTGCCAGCAGCAATCAACAGGGGAGTCAGCCCCAGCATTTT.

V usage is TRBV6-2 or TRBV6-3 and J usage is TRBJ1-1; unclear D gene. V lost 2 bases and J lost 4, with 11 bases in between. Per the germline V gene, CDR1 is MNHEY and CDR2 is SVGEGT. This CDR3 is 14 amino acids long. CDR3 sequence (DNA): TGTGCCAGCAGTTACGCCGATCGGGGCACTGAAGCTTTCTTT. Amino acid sequence: CASSYADRGTEAFF.

This clonotype was picked up a small number of times. The J gene is TRBJ2-3, the V gene TRBV3-1; the D gene is possibly TRBD2 (5 bases). From germline, CDR1 is LGHDT and CDR2 YNNKEL (reference sequence). The CDR3 totals 14 residues. The V end lost 4 bases, the J end lost 2 bases, and 10 bases lay between the germline ends. The CDR3 sequence: CASSRRTATDTQYF. Here the CDR3 DNA reads TGTGCCAGCAGCCGGCGGACTGCCACAGATACGCAGTATTTT.

This chain connects TRBV7-2 to TRBJ2-3; maybe TRBD2 (5 bases). Between the trimmed V and J ends, which lost 0 bases and 1 base, there was a span of 11 bases. This CDR3 contains 16 residues. Germline lookup yields CDR1 SGHTA and CDR2 FQGNSA. The CDR3 loop reads CASSLASTGGTDTQYF. DNA of the CDR3: TGTGCCAGCAGCTTAGCTTCTACCGGGGGCACAGATACGCAGTATTTT.

The rearrangement uses TRBV13 and TRBJ2-1; D remains ambiguous. The closer fit of TRBJ2-7 to the DNA end suggests the J call may be wrong. Germline assignment: CDR1 PRHDT and CDR2 FYEKMQ (reference sequence). The CDR3 contains 15 residues. This chain's CDR3 is CASSPPQPGNNEQYF. CDR3 nucleotide sequence: TGTGCCAGCAGCCCCCCCCAGCCGGGTAACAATGAGCAGTACTTC.

The chain carries TRBV7-6 and TRBJ2-1; D is uncertain. Germline CDR1 is SGHVS and CDR2 is FNYEAQ. With 5 bases removed from V and 6 bases from J, the gap between germline ends came to 14 bases. The CDR3 is 14 amino acids. CDR3: CASSATPRPNEQFF. The DNA for the CDR3 is TGTGCCAGCAGCGCGACCCCTCGGCCCAATGAGCAGTTCTTC. Together with reference TRBV7-6 and TRBJ2-1, the CDR3 gives the full variable domain: GAGVSQSPRYKVTKRGQDVALRCDPISGHVSLYWYRQALGQGPEFLTYFNYEAQQDKSGLPNDRFSAERPEGSISTLTIQRTEQRDSAMYRCASSATPRPNEQFFGPGTRLTVL.

The chain recombines TRBV6-1 with TRBJ2-4, with D hard to call. The J call could be wrong; TRBJ2-5 is a better fit for the DNA end. This CDR3 is built from 14 residues. CDR1 and CDR2 (germline): MNHNS, SASEGT. CDR3 in amino acids: CASSEQLGLETQYF. CDR3 DNA: TGTGCCAGCAGTGAACAGCTAGGGCTTGAGACCCAGTACTTC.

The chain's CDR3 is CASSDPQTGGGYNEQFF. For the CDR3, the DNA is TGTGCCAGCAGTGACCCCCAGACAGGGGGAGGTTACAATGAGCAGTTCTTC. The rearrangement uses TRBV25-1 and TRBJ2-1; 9 bases line up with TRBD1. Germline CDR1 reads MGHDK; CDR2 reads SYGVNS. V gave up 3 bases and J gave up 4 bases; unmatched junction bases: 10. The CDR3 is 17 residues long. Full variable domain (outside the CDR3, taken from reference TRBV25-1 and TRBJ2-1): EADIYQTPRYLVIGTGKKITLECSQTMGHDKMYWYQQDPGMELHLIHYSYGVNSTEKGDLSSESTVSRIRTEHFPLTLESARPSHTSQYLCASSDPQTGGGYNEQFFGPGTRLTVL.

As regards this clonotype: It may be a read error: a sequence one base away is much more abundant. The V gene is TRBV29-1, the J gene TRBJ1-2, with unresolved D. The CDR3 contains 14 residues. Germline values: CDR1 SQVTM, CDR2 ANQGSEA. DNA for the CDR3: TGCAGCGCCGTTTCGTTGGACGGCAACTATGGCCACACCTTC. Its translation is CSAVSLDGNYGHTF.

This clonotype came up once. A read error is possible here, since a much larger clone lies one base away. The chain has TRBV6-6 and TRBJ1-2; a possible D gene is TRBD1 (5 bases). Per the germline V gene, CDR1 is MNHNY and CDR2 is SVGAGI (reference sequence). The CDR3 has 14 residues. The CDR3 DNA sequence: TGTGCCAGCAGTTACGGGGACCCTAACTATGGCTGCACCTTC. Translation: CASSYGDPNYGCTF.

This clonotype appeared many times. V usage is TRBV7-9 and J usage is TRBJ2-3; D not resolved. There are 15 residues in the CDR3. Trimming took 1 base from V and 4 from J, leaving 12 bases between them. From germline, CDR1 is SEHNR and CDR2 FQNEAQ (reference sequence). CDR3 DNA: TGTGCCAGCAGCTTAGGTACAATCACGTCAGATACGCAGTATTTT. It codes for CASSLGTITSDTQYF. The full variable domain, in which reference TRBV7-9 and TRBJ2-3 provide the parts outside the CDR3, is DTGVSQNPRHKITKRGQNVTFRCDPISEHNRLYWYRQTLGQGPEFLTYFQNEAQLEKSRLLSDRFSAERPKGSFSTLEIQRTEQGDSAMYLCASSLGTITSDTQYFGPGTRLTVL.

The chain joins TRBV13 to TRBJ2-7; 8 bases are shared with TRBD1. This CDR3 region has 15 residues. The germline V gene has CDR1 PRHDT and CDR2 FYEKMQ (reference sequence). V was pared by 4 bases and J by 6 bases, with 11 bases of the junction left unmatched. The CDR3 sequence is CASSSRQGIFSEQYF. The DNA for the CDR3 is TGTGCCAGCAGCTCTAGACAGGGGATATTTTCCGAGCAGTACTTC.